The 16 T cell receptor beta chains below come from one sample, sequenced in a study of graft-versus-host responses after intestinal transplantation. For these receptors, no antigen is known. Profiled with immunoSEQ multiplex PCR; TCRdb holds only in-frame clones, not every one. The data hold about 100,000 clones, with more than 75% observed a single time. The sequencing used unstimulated CD4+ T cells sorted from spleen or lymph node cells, collected before transplant. These receptors originate from a human donor who was the organ donor for an intestinal transplant.

The chain recombines TRBV11-2 with TRBJ2-3; TRBD2 agrees at 8 bases. V lost 3 bases and J lost 0; bases outside the gene matches: 8. Germline V gene sequence: CDR1 SGHAT, CDR2 FQNNGV. This CDR3 spans 17 amino acids. CDR3 sequence reads: CASSFSLAGFSTDTQYF. Written as DNA, the CDR3 is TGTGCCAGCAGCTTTTCCTTAGCGGGATTTAGCACAGATACGCAGTATTTT.

This clone was counted a single time. This chain links TRBV5-6 with TRBJ2-1, with D unresolved. Looked up from germline, CDR1 is SGHDT and CDR2 is YYEEEE. The CDR3 extends over 11 amino acids. V lost 4 bases and J 2 bases, leaving 1 base between the germline ends. CDR3 protein: CASSAYNEQFF. In DNA form, the CDR3 reads TGTGCCAGCAGCGCCTACAATGAGCAGTTCTTC.

The chain uses TRBV5-6 and TRBJ1-5, with unresolved D. Trimming cost V 0 bases and J 8 bases, with 9 bases left between them. The CDR3 length is 13 residues. CDR1 and CDR2 from the germline V gene are SGHDT and YYEEEE. CDR3 bases: TGTGCCAGCAGCTTGGAACAGAGGGAGCCCCAGCATTTT. It is translated as CASSLEQREPQHF.

The chain carries TRBV29-1 and TRBJ1-2; 8 positions agree with TRBD1. CDR3 length equals 15 residues. J lost 6 bases, V lost 1 base, and 10 bases had no gene match. Germline assignment: CDR1 SQVTM and CDR2 ANQGSEA. CDR3 in amino acids: CSVEGGQARLNGYTF. The CDR3 coding sequence is TGCAGCGTTGAAGGGGGACAGGCCCGTCTGAATGGCTACACCTTC. Using reference TRBV29-1 and TRBJ1-2 for the parts outside the CDR3, the full variable domain is SAVISQKPSRDICQRGTSLTIQCQVDSQVTMMFWYRQQPGQSLTLIATANQGSEATYESGFVIDKFPISRPNLTFSTLTVSNMSPEDSSIYLCSVEGGQARLNGYTFGSGTRLTVV.

CDR3 bases: TGTGCCAGCTCCTTGACACGCGACTCACCCCTCCACTTT. This gives the protein CASSLTRDSPLHF. This chain links TRBV18 with TRBJ1-6; D not certain. This CDR3 region has 13 residues. Trimming left V 6 bases short and J 10 bases short, with 13 bases between. CDR1 and CDR2 from the germline V gene are KGHSH and LQKENI.

The J gene is TRBJ2-5, the V gene TRBV28; D possibly corresponds to TRBD2 (7 bases). V shed 6 bases and J shed 5 bases, with 19 bases lying between them. The CDR3 runs to 15 residues. The V gene's germline CDR1 is MDHEN and CDR2 SYDVKM. CDR3 residues: CASRKGGGMWETQYF. The CDR3 bases are TGTGCCAGCAGGAAGGGAGGGGGGATGTGGGAGACCCAGTACTTC. The variable domain in full, completed from reference TRBV28 and TRBJ2-5, reads DVKVTQSSRYLVKRTGEKVFLECVQDMDHENMFWYRQDPGLGLRLIYFSYDVKMKEKGDIPEGYSVSREKKERFSLILESASTNQTSMYLCASRKGGGMWETQYFGPGTRLLVL.

This sequence joins TRBV5-1 and TRBJ2-2; 9 nucleotides align to TRBD1. V lost 4 bases to trimming and J lost 5 bases; unmatched junction nucleotides: 6. This CDR3 spans 15 amino acids. Germline V CDR1 and CDR2: SGHRS, YFSETQ. The CDR3 nucleotides read TGCGCCAGCAGCGTCGGGGGACAGGGAACCGGGGAGCTGTTTTTT. Its translation: CASSVGGQGTGELFF. Full variable domain (missing parts from reference TRBV5-1 and TRBJ2-2): KAGVTQTPRYLIKTRGQQVTLSCSPISGHRSVSWYQQTPGQGLQFLFEYFSETQRNKGNFPGRFSGRQFSNSRSEMNVSTLELGDSALYLCASSVGGQGTGELFFGEGSRLTVL.

The chain has TRBV7-8 and TRBJ1-2; 8 bases are a match to TRBD1. Trimming at V came to 5 bases and at J to 10 bases, leaving 6 bases not matched to a gene. The V gene's germline CDR1 is SGHVS and CDR2 FQNEAQ. The CDR3 has 12 residues. As DNA, the CDR3 is TGTGCCAGCAGCCCCGGACAGGGACACTACACCTTC. As protein: CASSPGQGHYTF.

The chain couples TRBV21-1 to TRBJ1-5; the table's D gene call, TRBD1, was not cross checked with the DNA. TRBV21-1 has pseudogene status. This CDR3 is 18 amino acids long. CDR3 sequence (DNA): TGTGCCACCTTGGGGGGACAGTCGCCAATGTTAAGCAATCAGCCCCAGCATTTT. The encoded protein is CATLGGQSPMLSNQPQHF.

The chain uses TRBV5-1 and TRBJ2-1; D perhaps matches TRBD1 (5 bases). V lost 0 bases, J lost 5 bases, and 12 bases lay in between. The CDR3 totals 15 residues. From germline, CDR1 is SGHRS and CDR2 YFSETQ. The CDR3 protein is CASSLGPGLHNEQFF. The DNA for the CDR3 is TGCGCCAGCAGCTTGGGGCCAGGGCTACACAATGAGCAGTTCTTC.

V gene TRBV5-5 combines with J gene TRBJ2-7, with D perhaps TRBD1 or TRBD2 (5 bases each). Germline V CDR1 and CDR2: SGHKS, YYEKEE (reference sequence). CDR3 length: 15 residues. Between the trimmed V and J ends, which lost 4 bases and 6 bases, there was a span of 20 bases. CDR3 in DNA: TGTGCCAGCAGCGCCGCCGGGACCAGGGATTCCGAGCAGTACTTC. This gives the protein CASSAAGTRDSEQYF. The full variable domain, its missing parts supplied by reference TRBV5-5 and TRBJ2-7, is DAGVTQSPTHLIKTRGQQVTLRCSPISGHKSVSWYQQVLGQGPQFIFQYYEKEERGRGNFPDRFSARQFPNYSSELNVNALLLGDSALYLCASSAAGTRDSEQYFGPGTRLTVT.

This chain links TRBV5-1 with TRBJ2-7; possible D gene TRBD1, 7 bases. V lost 2 bases and J 4 bases, leaving 16 bases between the germline ends. The CDR3 runs to 15 residues. The germline gives CDR1 SGHRS, CDR2 YFSETQ. DNA of the CDR3: TGCGCCAGCAGCTTAGGTCAGGGGGGCCGTTACGAGCAGTACTTC. Protein sequence: CASSLGQGGRYEQYF.

This chain uses TRBV19 with TRBJ2-7; a possible D gene is TRBD1 (6 bases). Germline V lookup: CDR1 LNHDA, CDR2 SQIVND (reference sequence). The length of the CDR3 is 14 residues. Trimming cost V 3 bases and J 2 bases, with 11 bases left between them. CDR3 residues: CASSMRDKPYEQYF. The CDR3 nucleotides read TGTGCCAGTAGTATGAGGGACAAGCCCTACGAGCAGTACTTC.

This clone appeared a single time. J is TRBJ2-1 and V is TRBV20-1; 9 bases line up with TRBD1. Trimming cost V 6 bases and J 10 bases; bases outside gene matches: 4. This CDR3 spans 11 amino acids. Per the germline V gene, CDR1 is DFQATT and CDR2 is SNEGSKA (reference sequence). The CDR3 bases are TGCAGTGCGGAGGGGACAGGGGAGCAGTTCTTC. Translating it yields CSAEGTGEQFF.

This clone was counted once. This sequence joins TRBV30 and TRBJ2-7; no clear D. CDR3 length: 11 amino acids. V was trimmed by 2 bases and J by 6 bases, leaving 8 bases between them. Germline V gene sequence: CDR1 GTSNPN, CDR2 SVGIG (reference sequence). CDR3 region: CAWSSALEQYF. The CDR3 DNA reads TGTGCCTGGAGTTCGGCCCTCGAGCAGTACTTC.

This clone was detected once. This sequence joins TRBV2 and TRBJ2-5; maybe TRBD1 (5 bases). The germline V and J ends were trimmed by 6 bases and 0 bases, with 11 bases remaining between them. Germline CDR1 SNHLY, CDR2 FYNNEI. The CDR3 has 14 residues. The DNA of the CDR3 is TGTGCCAGCAGCTCCGACAGCTACCAAGAGACCCAGTACTTC. This gives the protein CASSSDSYQETQYF.